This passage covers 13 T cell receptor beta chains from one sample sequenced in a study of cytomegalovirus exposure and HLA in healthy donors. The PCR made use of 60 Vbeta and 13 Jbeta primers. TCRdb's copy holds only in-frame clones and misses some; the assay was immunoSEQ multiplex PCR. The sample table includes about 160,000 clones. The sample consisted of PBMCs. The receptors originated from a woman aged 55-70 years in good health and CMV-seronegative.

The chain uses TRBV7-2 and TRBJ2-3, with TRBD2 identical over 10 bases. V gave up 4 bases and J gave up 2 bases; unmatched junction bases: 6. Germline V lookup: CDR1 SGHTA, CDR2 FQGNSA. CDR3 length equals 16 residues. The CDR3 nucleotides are TGTGCCAGCAGCTCTGACGGGACTAGCGTCACAGATACGCAGTATTTT. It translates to CASSSDGTSVTDTQYF.

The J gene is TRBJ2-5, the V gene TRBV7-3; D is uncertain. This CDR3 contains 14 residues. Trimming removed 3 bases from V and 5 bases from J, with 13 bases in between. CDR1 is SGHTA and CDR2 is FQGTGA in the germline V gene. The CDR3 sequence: CASSFFGRSETQYF. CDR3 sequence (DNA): TGTGCCAGCAGCTTCTTCGGCAGGTCGGAGACCCAGTACTTC.

The CDR3 spells CASSVTHREGTQYF. The CDR3 bases are TGCGCCAGCAGCGTAACACACAGGGAGGGTACGCAGTATTTT. This chain links TRBV5-1 with TRBJ2-3; TRBD2 might be the D (7 bases). Germline V gene lookup returns CDR1 SGHRS and CDR2 YFSETQ. The V gene lost 4 bases and the J gene lost 8 bases, with 17 bases spanning the gap. This CDR3 is built from 14 residues.

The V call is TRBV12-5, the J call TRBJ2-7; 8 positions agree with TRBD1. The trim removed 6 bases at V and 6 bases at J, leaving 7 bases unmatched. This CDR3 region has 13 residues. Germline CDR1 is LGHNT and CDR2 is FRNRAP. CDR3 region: CASGRDRGPEQYF. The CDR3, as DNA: TGTGCTAGTGGCCGTGACAGGGGTCCCGAGCAGTACTTC.

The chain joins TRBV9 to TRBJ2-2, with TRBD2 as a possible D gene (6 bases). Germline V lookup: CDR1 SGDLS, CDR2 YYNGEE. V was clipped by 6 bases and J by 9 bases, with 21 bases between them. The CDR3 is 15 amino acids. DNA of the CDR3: TGTGCCAGCACCCCCTCCGGGAGCGTTAGCCGGGAGCTGTTTTTT. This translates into CASTPSGSVSRELFF.

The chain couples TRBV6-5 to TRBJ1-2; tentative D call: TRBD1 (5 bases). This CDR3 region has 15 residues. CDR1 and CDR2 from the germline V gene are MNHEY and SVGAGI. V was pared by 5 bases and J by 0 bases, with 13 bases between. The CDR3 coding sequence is TGTGCCAGCAGTCTCGGGGGGTTCGCTAACTATGGCTACACCTTC. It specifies CASSLGGFANYGYTF.

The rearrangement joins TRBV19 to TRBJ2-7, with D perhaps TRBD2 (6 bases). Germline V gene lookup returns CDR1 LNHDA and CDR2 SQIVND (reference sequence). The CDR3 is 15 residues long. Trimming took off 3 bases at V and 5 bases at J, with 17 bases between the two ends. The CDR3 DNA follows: TGTGCCAGTAGTATCGGGGGTGGGAAACTAGACGAGCAGTACTTC. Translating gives CASSIGGGKLDEQYF.

CDR3 amino acids: CASSLARDSSYEQYF. The CDR3, as DNA: TGTGCCAGCAGCTTAGCGCGGGACAGCTCCTACGAGCAGTACTTC. This chain uses TRBV7-2 with TRBJ2-7, with D possibly TRBD1 on 7 matching bases. Germline V gene sequence: CDR1 SGHTA, CDR2 FQGNSA. The CDR3 covers 15 residues. V gave up 0 bases and J gave up 0 bases, with 9 bases separating them.

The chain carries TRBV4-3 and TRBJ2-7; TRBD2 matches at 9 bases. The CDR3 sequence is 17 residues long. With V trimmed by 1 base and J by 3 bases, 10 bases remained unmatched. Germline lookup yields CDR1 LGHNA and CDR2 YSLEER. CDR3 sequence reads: CASSQGISGGPNYEQYF. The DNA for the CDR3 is TGCGCCAGCAGCCAAGGTATTAGCGGGGGCCCTAACTACGAGCAGTACTTC.

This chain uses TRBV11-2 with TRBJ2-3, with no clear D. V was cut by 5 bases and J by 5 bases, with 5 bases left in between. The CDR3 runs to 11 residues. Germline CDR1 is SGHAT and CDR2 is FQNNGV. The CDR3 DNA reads TGTGCCAGCAGCCCCCGAGATACGCAGTATTTT. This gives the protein CASSPRDTQYF.

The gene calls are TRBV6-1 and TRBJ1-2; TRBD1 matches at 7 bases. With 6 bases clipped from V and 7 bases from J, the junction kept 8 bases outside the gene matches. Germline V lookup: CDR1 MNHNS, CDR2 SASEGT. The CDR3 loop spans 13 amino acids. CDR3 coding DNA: TGTGCCAGCAGACTCTCGGGACAGCTTGGCTACACCTTC. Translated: CASRLSGQLGYTF.

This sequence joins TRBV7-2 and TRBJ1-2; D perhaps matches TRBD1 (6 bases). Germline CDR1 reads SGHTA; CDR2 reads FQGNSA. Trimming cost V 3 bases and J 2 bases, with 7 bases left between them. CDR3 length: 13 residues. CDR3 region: CASSFDRNYGYTF. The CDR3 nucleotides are TGTGCCAGCAGCTTTGACAGGAACTATGGCTACACCTTC.

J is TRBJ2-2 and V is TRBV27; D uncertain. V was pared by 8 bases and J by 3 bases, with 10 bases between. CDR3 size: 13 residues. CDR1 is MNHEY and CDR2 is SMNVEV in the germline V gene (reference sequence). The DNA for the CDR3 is TGTGCCAGCTCGAACAAGTACACCGGGGAGCTGTTTTTT. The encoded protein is CASSNKYTGELFF.